Listed here are 6 T cell receptor beta chains from one sample, sequenced in a study of OX40 agonist ivuxolimab in advanced cancers. Sequencing was performed with immunoSEQ multiplex PCR; in TCRdb, only in-frame clones are kept and a portion is missing. The repertoire holds roughly 67,000 clones, with approximately 91% as singletons. The material was CD4+ or CD8+ T cells sorted from blood, obtained in a trial of the OX40 agonist ivuxolimab. The receptors come from an adult with an advanced solid tumor such as melanoma, head and neck, liver or kidney cancer.

The V call is TRBV19, the J call TRBJ2-1; D ambiguous. V lost 2 bases and J 9 bases, leaving 11 bases between the germline ends. Germline V gene data show CDR1 as LNHDA and CDR2 as SQIVND (reference sequence). The CDR3 is made up of 13 amino acids. CDR3 amino acids: CASSIQEKGEQFF. CDR3 bases: TGTGCCAGTAGTATACAGGAGAAGGGTGAGCAGTTCTTC.

This sequence joins TRBV6-5 and TRBJ1-5; unclear D gene. In germline, CDR1 is MNHEY, CDR2 SVGAGI. The length of the CDR3 is 13 residues. Deletions cut 6 bases from V and 0 bases from J, with 6 bases between. CDR3 in DNA: TGTGCCAGCAGACCCGATAGCAATCAGCCCCAGCATTTT. This translates into CASRPDSNQPQHF.

The J gene is TRBJ2-2, the V gene TRBV27; D gene uncertain. The CDR3 length is 12 residues. CDR1 MNHEY and CDR2 SMNVEV come from the germline V gene (reference sequence). The V end lost 6 bases, the J end lost 7 bases, and 9 bases lay between the germline ends. The CDR3 loop is CASSPLNGELFF. CDR3 nucleotide sequence: TGTGCCAGCAGCCCGCTTAACGGGGAGCTGTTTTTT.

This rearrangement joins TRBV5-4 to TRBJ1-4; weak D call: TRBD1 (5 bases). Germline V gives CDR1 SGHNT, CDR2 YYREEE (reference sequence). The CDR3 is made up of 14 amino acids. Between the trimmed V and J ends, which lost 3 bases and 8 bases, there was a span of 14 bases. The chain's CDR3 is CASSSSRVVEKLFF. The CDR3, as DNA: TGTGCCAGCAGCTCCTCCAGGGTAGTCGAAAAACTGTTTTTT.

This chain links TRBV5-6 with TRBJ1-2; no firm D call. The germline V gene encodes CDR1 SGHDT and CDR2 YYEEEE. V shed 4 bases and J shed 7 bases, with 14 bases lying between them. The CDR3 extends over 13 amino acids. The CDR3 nucleotides read TGTGCCAGCAGCCCAATTTCCGTTGGTGGCTACACCTTC. Protein: CASSPISVGGYTF.

The chain uses TRBV6-5 and TRBJ1-4; D is possibly TRBD1 (5 bases). V was cut by 0 bases and J by 8 bases, with 10 bases left in between. Germline V lookup: CDR1 MNHEY, CDR2 SVGAGI. The CDR3 sequence is 14 residues long. This CDR3 is CASSYSQVREKLFF. The CDR3 region has the DNA TGTGCCAGCAGTTACTCACAGGTTCGGGAAAAACTGTTTTTT.